This is a list of T cell receptor beta chains from one sample in a study of shared clonotypes between healthy human individuals. TCRdb's copy holds only in-frame clones and misses some; the assay was immunoSEQ multiplex PCR. The sample yields more than 500,000 clones, about 95% seen once. The sample comprised naive CD8+ T cells sorted from blood. The receptors here all came from a woman aged 30 to 39 in good health. The CDR3 runs from the conserved cysteine through the conserved F or W.

11,TRBV25-1,CASRMGHEAFF
16,TRBV4-2,CASSSMGGQGADTQYF
13,TRBV19,CASRGLADNEQFF
15,TRBV19,CASSSLGGVGNEQFF
16,TRBV5-1,CASSFLAGESTDTQYF
14,TRBV19,CASTGGWGNQPQHF
15,TRBV6-1,CASSEGSRGSYEQYF
18,TRBV18,CASSPTRGTGSPNYGYTF
14,TRBV27,CASSLRDGQNIQYF
14,TRBV6-6,CASSYSTGFYEQYF
15,TRBV28,CASSFVGQGIYEQYF
15,TRBV7-2,CASSPATGATDTQYF
14,TRBV7-9,CAGSGLAGPGELFF
16,TRBV12-5,CASGLVRAEYQETQYF
16,TRBV27,CASSPRQGSAYNEQFF
18,TRBV9,CASSTPIRASGNTGELFF
15,TRBV2,CASETGTDGANVLTF
14,TRBV7-7,CASSLGQGSHTQYF
15,TRBV28,CASSDRQGRLFEQYF
16,TRBV11-2,CASSSWTAGNQETQYF
15,TRBV19,CASSIWDRGQETQYF
15,TRBV19,CASSMGRRSYNEQFF
14,TRBV7-9,CASSFVSRTGELFF
17,TRBV5-6,CASSLAQTGSSYNEQFF
14,TRBV30,CAWSISGRQYEQYF
15,TRBV27,CASSSMRGGDQPQHF
13,TRBV19,CASSIGQNTEAFF
13,TRBV27,CASSDRGDEKLFF
14,TRBV13,CASRVGGSYNEQFF
16,TRBV5-6,CASSSFEGGMPYEQYF
14,TRBV5-4,CASSAGETAYEQYF
15,TRBV27,CASSLTHGSTDTQYF
15,TRBV19,CASSIGTASYQPQHF
15,TRBV4-1,CASSQRGDRNQPQHF
15,TRBV4-1,CASSQEALAGYEQYF
16,TRBV13,CASSLTGQSSYNEQFF
16,TRBV7-3,CASSLRTSGTYNEQFF